The clone carrying this T cell receptor beta chain was seen more than once but under ten times. The CDR3 contains 13 residues. Germline CDR1 reads WSHSY; CDR2 reads SAAADI. V gave up 7 bases and J gave up 6 bases, with 12 bases separating them. Time point reported: newly diagnosed GD, antithyroid drugs for less than 3 months. After RNA was extracted from PBMCs, the TCR library was made from it. The entry originates in a study of regulatory T cells in long-lasting Graves disease. Building of the TCR beta libraries involved iRepertoire HTBI primers and Arm-PCR of CDR3 regions. Using its own MiXCR run on the multiplex PCR reads, TCRdb lists one record per CDR3 protein. The sample has a few hundred thousand distinct CDR3 sequences; about a sixth are singletons. The sample was also linked to a second study, of T cells in Graves' hyperthyroidism and ophthalmopathy. That study adds: The primer set for the first-round RT-PCR of the TCR CDR3 was HTBI. The model made its ophthalmopathy prediction, and onset followed a median approximately six months later.

The input for sequencing was peripheral blood mononuclear cells (PBMCs), taken at new diagnosis, from a patient treated with antithyroid drugs. This chain joins TRBV10-2 and TRBJ2-2; no clear D. This sequence originates from a woman aged 18 to 35 with Graves disease. The CDR3 here is CASKALLAGELFF. CDR3 nucleotide sequence: TGCGCCAGCAAAGCCCTTCTAGCCGGGGAGCTGTTTTTT.